The clone carrying this T cell receptor (beta chain) was observed once. Its antigen is currently unknown. The data originate from a study of OX40 agonist ivuxolimab in advanced cancers. Study background: Averaging 60 years in age, with a range of roughly 23 to 80, the cohort was around 83% male. General observations from the study: CD4+ T cells averaged fewer expanded clones than CD8+ T cells. Partial responders at 0.1-3.0 mg/kg showed near-lowest clonal expansion.

Measured with immunoSEQ multiplex PCR; TCRdb has only the in-frame clones, and not every one. The sample consists of around 30,000 clones, 88% of them appearing once. Germline V CDR1 and CDR2: LGHNA, YNFKEQ. This CDR3 is built from 13 residues. The V gene lost 1 base and the J gene lost 5 bases, with 8 bases spanning the gap. This receptor was identified in an adult with an advanced solid tumor such as melanoma, head and neck, liver or kidney cancer. This chain joins TRBV4-2 and TRBJ1-2, with D unresolved. The sample consisted of CD4+ or CD8+ T cells sorted from blood, taken in a trial of the OX40 agonist ivuxolimab. In nucleotides, the CDR3 is TGTGCCAGCAGCCAAGGCAGGTTTTATGGCTACACCTTC. Protein sequence: CASSQGRFYGYTF.